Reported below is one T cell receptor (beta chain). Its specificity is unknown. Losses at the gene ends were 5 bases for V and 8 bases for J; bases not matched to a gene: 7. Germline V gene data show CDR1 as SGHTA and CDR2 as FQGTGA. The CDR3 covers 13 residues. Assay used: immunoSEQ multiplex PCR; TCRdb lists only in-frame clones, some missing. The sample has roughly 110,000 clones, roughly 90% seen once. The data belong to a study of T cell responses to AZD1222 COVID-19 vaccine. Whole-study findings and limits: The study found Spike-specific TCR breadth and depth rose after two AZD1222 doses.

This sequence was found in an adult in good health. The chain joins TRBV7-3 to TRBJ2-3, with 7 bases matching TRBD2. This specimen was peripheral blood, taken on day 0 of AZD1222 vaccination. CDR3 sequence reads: CASSEAWGGTQYF. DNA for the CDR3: TGTGCCAGCAGCGAAGCCTGGGGGGGTACGCAGTATTTT.